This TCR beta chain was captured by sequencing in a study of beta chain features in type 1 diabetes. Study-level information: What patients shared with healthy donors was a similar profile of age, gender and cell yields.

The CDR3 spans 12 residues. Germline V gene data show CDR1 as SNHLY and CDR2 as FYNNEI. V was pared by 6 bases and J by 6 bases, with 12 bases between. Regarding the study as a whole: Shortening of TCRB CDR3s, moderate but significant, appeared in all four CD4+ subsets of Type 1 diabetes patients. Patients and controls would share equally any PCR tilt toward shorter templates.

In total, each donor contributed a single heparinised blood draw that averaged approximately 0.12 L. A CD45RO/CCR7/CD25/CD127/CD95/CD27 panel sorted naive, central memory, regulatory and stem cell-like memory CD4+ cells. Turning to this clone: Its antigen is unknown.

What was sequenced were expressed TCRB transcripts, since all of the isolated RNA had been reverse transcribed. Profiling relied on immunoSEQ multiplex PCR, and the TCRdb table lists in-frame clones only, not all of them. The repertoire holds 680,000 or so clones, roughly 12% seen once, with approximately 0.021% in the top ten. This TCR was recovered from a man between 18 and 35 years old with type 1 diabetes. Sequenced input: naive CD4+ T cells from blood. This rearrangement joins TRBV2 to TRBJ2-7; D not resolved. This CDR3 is CASSGPGSEQYF. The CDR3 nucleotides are TGTGCCAGCAGCGGCCCAGGTTCCGAGCAGTACTTC.